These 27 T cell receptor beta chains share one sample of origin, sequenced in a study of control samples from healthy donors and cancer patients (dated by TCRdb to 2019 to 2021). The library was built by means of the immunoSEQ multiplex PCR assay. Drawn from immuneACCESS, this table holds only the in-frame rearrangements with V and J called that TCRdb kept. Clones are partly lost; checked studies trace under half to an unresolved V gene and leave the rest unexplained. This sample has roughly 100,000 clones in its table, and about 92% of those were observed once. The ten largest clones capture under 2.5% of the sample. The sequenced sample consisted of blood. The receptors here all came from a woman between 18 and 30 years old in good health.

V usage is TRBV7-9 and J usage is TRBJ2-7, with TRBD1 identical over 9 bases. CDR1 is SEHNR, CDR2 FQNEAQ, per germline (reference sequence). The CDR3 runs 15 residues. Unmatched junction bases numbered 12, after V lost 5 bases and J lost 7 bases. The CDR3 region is CASSRESGTGSEQYF. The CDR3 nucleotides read TGTGCCAGCAGCCGAGAATCCGGGACAGGGTCTGAGCAGTACTTC.

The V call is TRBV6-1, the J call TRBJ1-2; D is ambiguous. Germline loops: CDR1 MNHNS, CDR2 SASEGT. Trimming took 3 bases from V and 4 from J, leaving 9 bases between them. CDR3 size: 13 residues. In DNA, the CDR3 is TGTGCCAGCAGTGAGTTGCGAATCTATGGCTACACCTTC. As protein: CASSELRIYGYTF.

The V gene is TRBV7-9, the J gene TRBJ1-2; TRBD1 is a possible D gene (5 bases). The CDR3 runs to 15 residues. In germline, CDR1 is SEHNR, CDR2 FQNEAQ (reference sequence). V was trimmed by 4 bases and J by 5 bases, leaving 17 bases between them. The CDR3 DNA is TGTGCCAGCAGCTCCCCAGCAGGGAAGGGGTATGGCTACACCTTC. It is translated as CASSSPAGKGYGYTF.

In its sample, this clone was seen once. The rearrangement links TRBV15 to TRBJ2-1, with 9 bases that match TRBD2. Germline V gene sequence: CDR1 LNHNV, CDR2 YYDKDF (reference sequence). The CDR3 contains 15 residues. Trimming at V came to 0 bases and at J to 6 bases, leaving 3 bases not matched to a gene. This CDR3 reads CATSRDRGRANEQFF. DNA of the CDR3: TGTGCCACCAGCAGAGATCGCGGGAGGGCCAATGAGCAGTTCTTC.

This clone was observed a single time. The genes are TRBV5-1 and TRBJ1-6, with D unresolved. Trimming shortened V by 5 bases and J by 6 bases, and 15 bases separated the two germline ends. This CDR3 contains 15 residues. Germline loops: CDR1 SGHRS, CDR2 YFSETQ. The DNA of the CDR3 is TGCGCCAGCAGAGGCCTGGGAGCAAGTAATTCACCCCTCCACTTT. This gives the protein CASRGLGASNSPLHF.

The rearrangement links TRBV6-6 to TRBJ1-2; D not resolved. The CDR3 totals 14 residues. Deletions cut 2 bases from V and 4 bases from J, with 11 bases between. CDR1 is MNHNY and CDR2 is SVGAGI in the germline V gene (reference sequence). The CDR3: CASSYGWGGYGYTF. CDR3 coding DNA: TGTGCCAGCAGTTACGGCTGGGGTGGCTATGGCTACACCTTC.

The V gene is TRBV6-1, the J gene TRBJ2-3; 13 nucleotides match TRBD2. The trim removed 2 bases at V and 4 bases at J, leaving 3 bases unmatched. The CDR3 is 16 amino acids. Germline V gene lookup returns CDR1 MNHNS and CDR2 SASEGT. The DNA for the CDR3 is TGTGCCAGCAGTGAAACTAGCGGGAGGGCCGCAGATACGCAGTATTTT. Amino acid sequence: CASSETSGRAADTQYF.

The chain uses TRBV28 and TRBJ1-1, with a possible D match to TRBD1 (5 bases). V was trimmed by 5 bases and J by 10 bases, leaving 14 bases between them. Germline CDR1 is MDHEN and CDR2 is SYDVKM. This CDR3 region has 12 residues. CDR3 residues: CASSTRPGTAFF. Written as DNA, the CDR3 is TGTGCCAGCAGTACGCGCCCGGGGACAGCTTTCTTT.

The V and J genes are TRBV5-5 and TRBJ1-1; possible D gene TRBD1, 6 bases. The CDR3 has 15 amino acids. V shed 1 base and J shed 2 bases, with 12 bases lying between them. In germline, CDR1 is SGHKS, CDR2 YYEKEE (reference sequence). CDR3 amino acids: CASSLLGGANTEAFF. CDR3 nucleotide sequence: TGTGCCAGCAGCTTGTTGGGGGGCGCAAACACTGAAGCTTTCTTT.

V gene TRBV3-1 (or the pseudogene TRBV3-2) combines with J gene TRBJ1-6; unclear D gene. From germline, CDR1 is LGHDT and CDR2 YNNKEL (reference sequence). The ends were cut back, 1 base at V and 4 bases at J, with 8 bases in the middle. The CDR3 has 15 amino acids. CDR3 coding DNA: TGTGCCAGCAGCCAAGGCCAGACTTATAATTCACCCCTCCACTTT. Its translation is CASSQGQTYNSPLHF.

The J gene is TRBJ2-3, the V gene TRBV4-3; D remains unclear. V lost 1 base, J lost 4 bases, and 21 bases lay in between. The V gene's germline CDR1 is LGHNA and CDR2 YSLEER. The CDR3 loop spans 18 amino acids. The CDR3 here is CASSQATENSFGADTQYF. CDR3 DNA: TGCGCCAGCAGCCAAGCTACAGAGAACTCCTTCGGAGCAGATACGCAGTATTTT.

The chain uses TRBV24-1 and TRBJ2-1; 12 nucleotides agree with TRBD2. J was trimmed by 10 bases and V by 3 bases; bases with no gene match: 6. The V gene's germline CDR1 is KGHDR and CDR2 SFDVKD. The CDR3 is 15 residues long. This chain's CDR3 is CATSDHTSGRWEQFF. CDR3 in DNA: TGTGCCACCAGTGATCATACTAGCGGGAGGTGGGAGCAGTTCTTC.

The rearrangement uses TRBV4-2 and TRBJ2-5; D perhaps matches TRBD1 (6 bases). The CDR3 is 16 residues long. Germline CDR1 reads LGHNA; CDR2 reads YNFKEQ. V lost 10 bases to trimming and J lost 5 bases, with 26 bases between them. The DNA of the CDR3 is TGTGCCACCCTAACCCAAGTTCAGGGGAAGAAGGAGACCCAGTACTTC. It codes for CATLTQVQGKKETQYF.

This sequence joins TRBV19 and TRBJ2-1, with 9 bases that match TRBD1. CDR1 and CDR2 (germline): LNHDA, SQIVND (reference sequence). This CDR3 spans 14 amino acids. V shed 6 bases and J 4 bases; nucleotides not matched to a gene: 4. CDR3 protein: CASSDRGGYNEQFF. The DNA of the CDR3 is TGTGCCAGTAGCGACAGGGGGGGTTACAATGAGCAGTTCTTC. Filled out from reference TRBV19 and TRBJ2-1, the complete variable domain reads DGGITQSPKYLFRKEGQNVTLSCEQNLNHDAMYWYRQDPGQGLRLIYYSQIVNDFQKGDIAEGYSVSREKKESFPLTVTSAQKNPTAFYLCASSDRGGYNEQFFGPGTRLTVL.

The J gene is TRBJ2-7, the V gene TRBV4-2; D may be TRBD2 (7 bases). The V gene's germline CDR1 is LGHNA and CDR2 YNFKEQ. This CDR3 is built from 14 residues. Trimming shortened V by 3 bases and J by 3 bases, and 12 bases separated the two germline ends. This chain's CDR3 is CASSQGASGYEQYF. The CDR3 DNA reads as TGTGCCAGCAGCCAGGGGGCTAGCGGCTACGAGCAGTACTTC.

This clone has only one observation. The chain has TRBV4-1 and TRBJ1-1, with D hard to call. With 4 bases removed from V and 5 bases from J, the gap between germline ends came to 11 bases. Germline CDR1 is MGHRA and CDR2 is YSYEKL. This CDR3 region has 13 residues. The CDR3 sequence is CASSPHRGTEAFF. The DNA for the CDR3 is TGCGCCAGCAGCCCGCACAGAGGAACTGAAGCTTTCTTT.

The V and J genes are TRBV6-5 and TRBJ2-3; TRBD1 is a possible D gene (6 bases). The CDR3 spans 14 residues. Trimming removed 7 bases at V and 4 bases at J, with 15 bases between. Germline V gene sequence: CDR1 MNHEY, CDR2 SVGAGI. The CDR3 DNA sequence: TGTGCCAGCACCTACATGAGGGGGTCAGATACGCAGTATTTT. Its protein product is CASTYMRGSDTQYF.

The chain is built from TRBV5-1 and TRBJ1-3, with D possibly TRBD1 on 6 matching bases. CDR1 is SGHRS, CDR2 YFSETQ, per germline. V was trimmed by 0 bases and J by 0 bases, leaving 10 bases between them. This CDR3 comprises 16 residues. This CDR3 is CASSLAEGGSGNTIYF. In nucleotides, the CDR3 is TGCGCCAGCAGCTTGGCCGAGGGGGGCTCTGGAAACACCATATATTTT. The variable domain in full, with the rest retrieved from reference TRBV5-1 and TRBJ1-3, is KAGVTQTPRYLIKTRGQQVTLSCSPISGHRSVSWYQQTPGQGLQFLFEYFSETQRNKGNFPGRFSGRQFSNSRSEMNVSTLELGDSALYLCASSLAEGGSGNTIYFGEGSWLTVV.

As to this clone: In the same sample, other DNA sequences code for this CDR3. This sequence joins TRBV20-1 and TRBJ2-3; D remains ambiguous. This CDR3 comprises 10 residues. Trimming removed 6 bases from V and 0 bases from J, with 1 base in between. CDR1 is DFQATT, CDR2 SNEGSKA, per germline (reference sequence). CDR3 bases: TGCAGTGCGAGCACAGATACGCAGTATTTT. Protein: CSASTDTQYF.

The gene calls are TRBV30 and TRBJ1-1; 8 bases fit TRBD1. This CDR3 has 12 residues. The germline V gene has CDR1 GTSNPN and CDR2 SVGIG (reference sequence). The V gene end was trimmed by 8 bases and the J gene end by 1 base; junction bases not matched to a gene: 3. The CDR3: CARGQGNTEAFF. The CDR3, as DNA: TGTGCCAGAGGACAGGGGAACACTGAAGCTTTCTTT.

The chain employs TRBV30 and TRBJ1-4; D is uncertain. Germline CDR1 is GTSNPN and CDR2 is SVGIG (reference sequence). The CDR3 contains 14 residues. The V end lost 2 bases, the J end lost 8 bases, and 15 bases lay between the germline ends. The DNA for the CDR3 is TGTGCCTGGAGTTTAGGGTACGGAGGGGAAAAACTGTTTTTT. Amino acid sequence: CAWSLGYGGEKLFF.

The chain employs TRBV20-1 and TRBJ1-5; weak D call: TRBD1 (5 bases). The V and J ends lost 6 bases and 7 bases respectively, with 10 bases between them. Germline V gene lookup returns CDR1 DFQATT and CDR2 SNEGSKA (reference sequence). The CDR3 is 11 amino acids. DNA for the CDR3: TGCAGTGCCGGCAGGGACCAGCCCCAGCATTTT. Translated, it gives CSAGRDQPQHF.

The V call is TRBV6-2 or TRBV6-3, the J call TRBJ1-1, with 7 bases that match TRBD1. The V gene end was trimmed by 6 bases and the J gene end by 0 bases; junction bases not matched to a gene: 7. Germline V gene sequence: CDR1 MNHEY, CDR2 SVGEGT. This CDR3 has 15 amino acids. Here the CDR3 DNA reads TGTGCCAGCAGGCCTCGGGGACAGCTGAACACTGAAGCTTTCTTT. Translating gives CASRPRGQLNTEAFF.

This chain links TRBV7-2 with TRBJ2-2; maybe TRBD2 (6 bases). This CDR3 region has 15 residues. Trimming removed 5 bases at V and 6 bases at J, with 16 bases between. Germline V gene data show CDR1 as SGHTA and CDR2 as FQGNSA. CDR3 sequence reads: CASSIGVRDSGELFF. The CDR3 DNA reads TGTGCCAGCAGCATAGGGGTCAGGGACTCCGGGGAGCTGTTTTTT.

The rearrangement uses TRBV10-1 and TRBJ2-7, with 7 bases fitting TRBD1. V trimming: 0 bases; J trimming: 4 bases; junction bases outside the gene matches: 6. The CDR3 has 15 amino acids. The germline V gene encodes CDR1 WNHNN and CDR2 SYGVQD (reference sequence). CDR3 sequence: CASSESDQGVYEQYF. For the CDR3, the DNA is TGCGCCAGCAGTGAGTCAGACCAGGGGGTATACGAGCAGTACTTC.

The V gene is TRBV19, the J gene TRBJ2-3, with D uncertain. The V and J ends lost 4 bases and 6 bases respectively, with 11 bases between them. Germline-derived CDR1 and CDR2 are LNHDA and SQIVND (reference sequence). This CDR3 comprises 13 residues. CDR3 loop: CASSTFGRDTQYF. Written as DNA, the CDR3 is TGTGCCAGTAGTACCTTCGGGCGGGATACGCAGTATTTT.

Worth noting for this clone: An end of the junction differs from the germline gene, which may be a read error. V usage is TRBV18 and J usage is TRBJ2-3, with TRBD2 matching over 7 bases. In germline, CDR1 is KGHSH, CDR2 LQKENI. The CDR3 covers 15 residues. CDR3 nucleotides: TGTGCCAGCTCACCGGACCTAGCGGCTGAAGATCCGCAGTATTTT. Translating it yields CASSPDLAAEDPQYF.